Detailed here is one TCR beta chain. Profiling relied on immunoSEQ multiplex PCR, and the TCRdb table lists in-frame clones only, not all of them. The sample includes over 250,000 clones, about 82% of them seen just once. This entry is derived from a study of blood T cell repertoires in COVID-19. About the research overall: PBMCs, B-cell-depleted T cells, or T cells were the source of the cDNA or gDNA that made up the material.

CDR3 length: 14 residues. The germline V gene encodes CDR1 SGHNT and CDR2 YYREEE (reference sequence). V shed 4 bases and J 5 bases; nucleotides not matched to a gene: 7. The sequence was obtained from a man between 50 and 59 years old with active or convalescent COVID-19. The chain joins TRBV5-4 to TRBJ1-1; 8 nucleotides line up with TRBD1. The sequencing sample was made of peripheral blood. CDR3 bases: TGTGCCAGCAGCGCCAACAGGGGGGGGACTGAAGCTTTCTTT. Its translation: CASSANRGGTEAFF.